This T cell receptor beta chain was recovered during a study of T cells in Graves' hyperthyroidism and ophthalmopathy. This clonotype was seen a handful of times. Exclusions: uncontrolled infection, other autoimmune disease, pregnancy, lactation. TCR beta CDR3 sequences were amplified from RNA transcripts. An initial round of RT-PCR targeting the TCR CDR3 relied on the HTBI primer set. TCRdb redid the calling of the multiplex PCR reads with MiXCR, one entry per CDR3 protein. In the table there are roughly 420,000 distinct CDR3 sequences, 15% to 19% of which are singletons. Sequencing was done on a sample of blood. The source of this sequence is a woman younger than 35 with Graves' hyperthyroidism.

The CDR3 is CASSYGLGTEAFF. CDR3 nucleotide sequence: TGTGCCAGCAGTTACGGGTTGGGCACTGAAGCTTTCTTT. The V and J genes are TRBV6-2 or TRBV6-3 and TRBJ1-1; no clear D. The V and J ends lost 2 bases and 4 bases respectively, with 8 bases between them. The CDR3 loop spans 13 amino acids. CDR1 is MNHEY, CDR2 SVGEGT, per germline.